The next 29 T cell receptor beta chains were all read from a single sample in a study of chemoradiotherapy in HPV16-positive cancers. The assay was immunoSEQ multiplex PCR, and TCRdb's table has in-frame clones only and misses some. The profile covers 2,000 to 3,000 clones, with nearly 90% appearing a single time and more than 6.5% taken by the ten largest. Sequencing was performed on tumor tissue, taken from a patient who underwent chemoradiotherapy. These receptor sequences come from a human donor with HPV-associated anogenital cancer.

The rearrangement links TRBV5-6 to TRBJ2-3; D unresolved. The length of the CDR3 is 14 residues. V lost 0 bases, J lost 2 bases, and 7 bases lay in between. Germline values: CDR1 SGHDT, CDR2 YYEEEE. In nucleotides, the CDR3 is TGTGCCAGCAGCTTGGGTCCGACCACAGATACGCAGTATTTT. This translates into CASSLGPTTDTQYF. The full variable domain, with the rest looked up from reference TRBV5-6 and TRBJ2-3, is DAGVTQSPTHLIKTRGQQVTLRCSPKSGHDTVSWYQQALGQGPQFIFQYYEEEERQRGNFPDRFSGHQFPNYSSELNVNALLLGDSALYLCASSLGPTTDTQYFGPGTRLTVL.

The chain recombines TRBV14 with TRBJ2-4; 7 nucleotides align to TRBD1. CDR1 and CDR2 (germline): SGHDN, FVKESK. The junction had 6 bases not matched to a gene; V was cut back by 6 bases and J by 7 bases. The length of the CDR3 is 13 residues. The CDR3 here is CASSPGTANIQYF. The CDR3 coding sequence is TGTGCCAGCAGTCCTGGGACAGCGAACATTCAGTACTTC.

V is TRBV6-5 and J is TRBJ2-2; D unresolved. This CDR3 spans 12 amino acids. V was cut by 6 bases and J by 6 bases, with 8 bases left in between. Germline V gene lookup returns CDR1 MNHEY and CDR2 SVGAGI. The CDR3 here is CASSLKAGELFF. The CDR3 nucleotides are TGTGCCAGCAGCCTGAAGGCCGGGGAGCTGTTTTTT.

The genes are TRBV30 and TRBJ1-2; perhaps TRBD1 as D (5 bases). CDR3 size: 13 residues. Germline CDR1 reads GTSNPN; CDR2 reads SVGIG (reference sequence). With 3 bases removed from V and 8 bases from J, the gap between germline ends came to 16 bases. DNA of the CDR3: TGTGCCTGGAGGGCCGGGACGGCGAGAGGCTACACCTTC. Protein sequence: CAWRAGTARGYTF.

The genes are TRBV5-1 and TRBJ1-1; 10 positions match TRBD1. Germline lookup yields CDR1 SGHRS and CDR2 YFSETQ. The CDR3 runs 15 residues. V gave up 4 bases and J gave up 3 bases; unmatched junction bases: 6. The CDR3 region has the DNA TGCGCCAGCAGCCTCCGGACAGGGGGGGACACTGAAGCTTTCTTT. Translation: CASSLRTGGDTEAFF.

The table lists this clone with a few counts. Other nucleotide sequences in the sample specify the same CDR3. The rearrangement joins TRBV7-9 to TRBJ1-4; D is ambiguous. Trimming took 6 bases from V and 2 from J, leaving 10 bases between them. The length of the CDR3 is 14 residues. From germline, CDR1 is SEHNR and CDR2 FQNEAQ (reference sequence). DNA of the CDR3: TGTGCCAGCAGGGCGGAAGGCACTAATGAAAAACTGTTTTTT. It is translated as CASRAEGTNEKLFF.

The chain carries TRBV7-9 and TRBJ2-3; D remains unclear. V lost 5 bases and J lost 3, with 6 bases in between. CDR1 and CDR2 (germline): SEHNR, FQNEAQ (reference sequence). The CDR3 is 12 amino acids. The CDR3 DNA is TGTGCCAGCAGCGGTGATACAGATACGCAGTATTTT. Translated: CASSGDTDTQYF.

This clone has only one observation. The chain is built from TRBV28 and TRBJ1-2, with D perhaps matching TRBD1 (5 bases). V was cut by 7 bases and J by 1 base, with 10 bases left in between. CDR3 length: 13 amino acids. Germline CDR1 is MDHEN and CDR2 is SYDVKM. The CDR3 sequence is CASMGDSNYGYTF. In nucleotides, the CDR3 is TGTGCCAGCATGGGAGACAGTAACTATGGCTACACCTTC.

This chain links TRBV11-3 with TRBJ2-7; 7 bases map to TRBD2. After removal of 4 bases from V and 7 bases from J, the junction contained 10 bases not matched to a gene. The CDR3 has 14 residues. Germline assignment: CDR1 SGHNT and CDR2 YENEEA. The CDR3 reads CASSSGPSAGEQYF. In DNA, the CDR3 is TGTGCCAGCAGCTCTGGCCCCTCAGCGGGGGAGCAGTACTTC.

This clone was counted between two and nine times. The chain couples TRBV25-1 to TRBJ1-4, with unresolved D. This CDR3 is 14 amino acids long. Trimming removed 2 bases at V and 8 bases at J, with 12 bases between. Germline-derived CDR1 and CDR2 are MGHDK and SYGVNS. The CDR3 nucleotides are TGTGCCAGCAGTGAAAAGGGTCAAGGCGAAAAACTGTTTTTT. This gives the protein CASSEKGQGEKLFF.

This clone was found once. The chain recombines TRBV5-7 with TRBJ1-1; possibly TRBD1 for D (6 bases). TRBV5-7 is reported as an ORF; its role is uncertain. The CDR3 length is 15 residues. Trimming cost V 1 base and J 3 bases, with 13 bases left between them. CDR3 in amino acids: CASSLWAGADTEAFF. The CDR3 region has the DNA TGTGCCAGCAGCTTGTGGGCAGGGGCGGACACTGAAGCTTTCTTT.

The V call is TRBV30, the J call TRBJ2-1, with D perhaps given as TRBD1 or TRBD2 (5 bases each). V lost 5 bases to trimming and J lost 11 bases, with 13 bases between them. Germline CDR1 and CDR2: GTSNPN and SVGIG (reference sequence). The CDR3 consists of 11 residues. This chain's CDR3 is CAWGGGAQQFF. In DNA form, the CDR3 reads TGTGCCTGGGGGGGTGGGGCGCAGCAGTTCTTC.

The chain is built from TRBV28 and TRBJ2-1; a weak D match, TRBD1 (5 bases). The CDR3 extends over 14 amino acids. Germline loops: CDR1 MDHEN, CDR2 SYDVKM. Trimming pared 8 bases from V and 0 bases from J, leaving 11 bases between. CDR3 in amino acids: CASGKGASYNEQFF. In DNA, the CDR3 is TGTGCCAGCGGGAAAGGGGCCTCCTACAATGAGCAGTTCTTC. Filled out from reference TRBV28 and TRBJ2-1, the complete variable domain reads DVKVTQSSRYLVKRTGEKVFLECVQDMDHENMFWYRQDPGLGLRLIYFSYDVKMKEKGDIPEGYSVSREKKERFSLILESASTNQTSMYLCASGKGASYNEQFFGPGTRLTVL.

The V gene is TRBV5-1, the J gene TRBJ2-7; 7 bases match TRBD2. The V and J ends lost 0 bases and 2 bases, in that order; junction bases with no gene match: 5. The CDR3 covers 15 residues. Germline loops: CDR1 SGHRS, CDR2 YFSETQ. Here the CDR3 reads CASSLGQGGTYEQYF. In nucleotides, the CDR3 is TGCGCCAGCAGCTTGGGGCAGGGAGGGACCTACGAGCAGTACTTC.

This clone was picked up one time. This chain joins TRBV7-9 and TRBJ1-4, with D perhaps matching TRBD1 (5 bases). V lost 5 bases, J lost 7 bases, and 17 bases lay in between. The CDR3 loop spans 15 amino acids. Germline V gene data show CDR1 as SEHNR and CDR2 as FQNEAQ (reference sequence). The CDR3 reads CASSAGGPGGEKLFF. CDR3 nucleotide sequence: TGTGCCAGCAGCGCCGGGGGTCCGGGAGGTGAAAAACTGTTTTTT.

The V and J genes are TRBV6-4 and TRBJ2-7; the match to TRBD2 covers 13 bases. The CDR3 runs to 18 residues. Unmatched junction bases numbered 12, after V lost 2 bases and J lost 5 bases. Germline V gives CDR1 MRHNA, CDR2 SNTAGT. The CDR3 here is CASSDGDLRLAGGDEQYF. The CDR3, as DNA: TGTGCCAGCAGTGACGGTGACCTAAGACTAGCGGGAGGAGACGAGCAGTACTTC.

The rearrangement links TRBV27 to TRBJ1-2, with no clear D. The V gene's germline CDR1 is MNHEY and CDR2 SMNVEV (reference sequence). V lost 2 bases and J lost 4, with 11 bases in between. The length of the CDR3 is 14 residues. The CDR3 sequence: CASSLKVSTYGYTF. CDR3 DNA: TGTGCCAGCAGTTTAAAAGTTAGCACCTATGGCTACACCTTC.

The J gene is TRBJ1-1, the V gene TRBV9; no clear D gene. The CDR3 totals 13 residues. Trimming stripped 0 bases from V and 3 bases from J, with 6 bases between. CDR1 is SGDLS and CDR2 is YYNGEE in the germline V gene. Here the CDR3 reads CASSVDPDTEAFF. Here the CDR3 DNA reads TGTGCCAGCAGCGTAGATCCAGACACTGAAGCTTTCTTT.

The chain joins TRBV28 to TRBJ1-1; D gene uncertain. V lost 3 bases and J lost 0, with 8 bases in between. The CDR3 is 14 amino acids. From germline, CDR1 is MDHEN and CDR2 SYDVKM. The CDR3 region has the DNA TGTGCCAGCAGTTTCCAGACAATGAACACTGAAGCTTTCTTT. Translated: CASSFQTMNTEAFF.

The rearrangement uses TRBV7-6 and TRBJ2-5; D remains unclear. V was shortened by 0 bases and J by 5 bases, with 4 bases between the two germline ends. CDR3 size: 12 residues. The germline CDR1 and CDR2 sequences are SGHVS and FNYEAQ. DNA of the CDR3: TGTGCCAGCAGCTTAGCGGGTGAGACCCAGTACTTC. Translating it yields CASSLAGETQYF.

The chain recombines TRBV18 with TRBJ2-1; the match to TRBD1 covers 9 bases. In germline, CDR1 is KGHSH, CDR2 LQKENI. The V segment lost 3 bases and the J segment 7 bases; nucleotides outside the gene matches: 1. The CDR3 consists of 13 residues. DNA of the CDR3: TGTGCCAGCTCACCGGGACAGGGAAATGAGCAGTTCTTC. Translation: CASSPGQGNEQFF.

The chain joins TRBV5-6 to TRBJ1-2; D ambiguous. V gave up 0 bases and J gave up 4 bases, with 10 bases separating them. CDR1 is SGHDT and CDR2 is YYEEEE in the germline V gene. CDR3 length: 14 amino acids. DNA for the CDR3: TGTGCCAGCAGCTTGGGCAGGTCGAGCTATGGCTACACCTTC. Amino acid sequence: CASSLGRSSYGYTF.

The sample holds a few counts of this clone. The rearrangement links TRBV5-1 to TRBJ2-2; 7 bases agree with TRBD1. Looked up from germline, CDR1 is SGHRS and CDR2 is YFSETQ. V lost 9 bases and J lost 1; bases outside the gene matches: 9. The CDR3 has 15 residues. The CDR3 loop is CATKGAGLNTGELFF. As DNA, the CDR3 is TGCGCCACCAAGGGGGCAGGTTTGAACACCGGGGAGCTGTTTTTT.

This chain links TRBV5-6 with TRBJ2-7; 9 nucleotides align to TRBD2. The V gene's germline CDR1 is SGHDT and CDR2 YYEEEE. This CDR3 region has 14 residues. V shed 7 bases, J shed 2 bases, and the junction held 7 bases outside the gene matches. CDR3 sequence reads: CASSGERGAYEQYF. CDR3 nucleotide sequence: TGTGCCAGCTCCGGAGAGCGGGGGGCCTACGAGCAGTACTTC.

This chain links TRBV7-3 with TRBJ2-1; 7 bases are shared with TRBD2. The CDR3 extends over 13 amino acids. Germline CDR1 SGHTA, CDR2 FQGTGA. V gave up 2 bases and J gave up 9 bases; unmatched junction bases: 4. The CDR3 spells CASSLFTGGEQFF. In DNA form, the CDR3 reads TGTGCCAGCAGCTTATTTACGGGAGGTGAGCAGTTCTTC.

The J gene is TRBJ2-3, the V gene TRBV27; 7 bases match TRBD2. CDR3 size: 13 residues. In germline, CDR1 is MNHEY, CDR2 SMNVEV (reference sequence). The trim removed 8 bases at V and 8 bases at J, leaving 10 bases unmatched. In DNA, the CDR3 is TGTGCCAGCGGCCTCAGCGGGACCTCTACGCAGTATTTT. Translation gives CASGLSGTSTQYF.

The rearrangement uses TRBV9 and TRBJ1-2, with 9 positions matching TRBD1. CDR1 and CDR2 (germline): SGDLS, YYNGEE. V trimming: 4 bases; J trimming: 4 bases; junction bases outside the gene matches: 5. The CDR3 has 14 amino acids. The CDR3 loop is CASSPQDRGYGYTF. The CDR3 nucleotides read TGTGCCAGCAGCCCACAGGACAGGGGCTATGGCTACACCTTC.

The rearrangement uses TRBV5-1 and TRBJ1-3, with D unresolved. The CDR3 has 14 residues. Germline loops: CDR1 SGHRS, CDR2 YFSETQ. The V end was cut by 6 bases, the J end by 4 bases, with 14 bases between. The CDR3 reads CASNDGSPGNTIYF. CDR3 DNA sequence: TGCGCCAGCAACGACGGGAGTCCAGGAAACACCATATATTTT.

V and J are TRBV2 and TRBJ1-1; D is undetermined. V lost 5 bases and J 2 bases, leaving 9 bases between the germline ends. Germline V gene sequence: CDR1 SNHLY, CDR2 FYNNEI. The CDR3 has 13 residues. CDR3 coding DNA: TGTGCCAGCAGTAGGACCGTAAACACTGAAGCTTTCTTT. Amino acids: CASSRTVNTEAFF.